Listed below are T cell receptor beta chains from one sample, sequenced in a study of CD8 T cells in ankylosing spondylitis. TCRdb independently ran MiXCR on the 5' RACE reads; one entry per CDR3 protein. The table shows more than 250,000 distinct CDR3 sequences, with 8% occurring only once. Source material: blood, either unsorted or a sorted T cell fraction (not recorded which). Every receptor here comes from a male donor with ankylosing spondylitis. CDR3s include the opening cysteine and the closing phenylalanine or tryptophan. The D gene is left open where the match is weak. Only part of the rows carry a size: once, few, many, or a class if the clone is expanded.

j_call,d_call,v_call,clone_size,cdr3_length,cdr3_aa,cdr3_nt
TRBJ2-2,NA,TRBV6-4,NA,14,CASSAGGSTGELFF,TGTGCCAGCAGCGCCGGGGGCAGCACCGGGGAGCTGTTTTTT
TRBJ2-7,NA,TRBV6-1,NA,15,CASSEGRGLLTEQYF,TGTGCCAGCAGTGAAGGACGGGGGTTACTGACGGAGCAGTACTTC
TRBJ2-4,NA,TRBV20-1,NA,15,CSAGEGVWAKNIQYF,TGCAGTGCAGGGGAAGGGGTCTGGGCCAAAAACATTCAGTACTTC
TRBJ2-3,TRBD2,TRBV4-3,many,16,CASSPQAGGLVDTQYF,TGCGCCAGCAGCCCTCAGGCGGGGGGCCTTGTTGATACGCAGTATTTT
TRBJ1-5,NA,TRBV3-1,many,14,CASSLRLTGQPQHF,TGTGCCAGCAGCCTAAGACTGACGGGTCAGCCCCAGCATTTT
TRBJ2-7,TRBD1,TRBV12-3/TRBV12-4,many,13,CASSSGQGSEQYF,TGTGCCAGCAGTTCGGGACAGGGGTCCGAGCAGTACTTC
TRBJ1-1,NA,TRBV20-1,few,15,CSAPVATQLNTEAFF,TGCAGTGCCCCCGTTGCAACCCAACTAAACACTGAAGCTTTCTTT
TRBJ1-3,NA,TRBV7-2,many,16,CASSLFSFNTGNTIYF,TGTGCCAGCAGCTTATTCAGCTTCAACACTGGAAACACCATATATTTT
TRBJ1-4,NA,TRBV15,few,14,CATSRRGGNEKLFF,TGTGCCACCAGCCGACGAGGGGGTAATGAAAAACTGTTTTTT
TRBJ2-3,NA,TRBV5-1,few,15,CASSPRTGLGNTQYF,TGCGCCAGCAGCCCGAGGACTGGGCTCGGAAATACGCAGTATTTT
TRBJ2-2,TRBD2,TRBV2,few,15,CASRGTSRNTGELFF,TGTGCCAGCAGGGGGACTAGCAGGAACACCGGGGAGCTGTTTTTT
TRBJ2-2,NA,TRBV7-2,many,15,CASTSFGANTGELFF,TGTGCCAGCACCTCCTTCGGCGCGAACACCGGGGAGCTGTTTTTT
TRBJ2-7,NA,TRBV5-1,NA,15,CASSPLGTHSYEQYF,TGCGCCAGCAGCCCTCTGGGGACCCACTCCTACGAGCAGTACTTC
TRBJ2-2,TRBD2,TRBV29-1,many,13,CSVTAGGNGELFF,TGCAGCGTTACCGCGGGGGGTAACGGGGAGCTGTTTTTT
TRBJ2-1,NA,TRBV10-3,many,13,CATEQGPGNEQFF,TGTGCCACCGAGCAGGGTCCTGGCAATGAGCAGTTCTTC
TRBJ1-4,NA,TRBV18,few,15,CASSPLNWPNEKLFF,TGTGCCAGCTCACCACTCAACTGGCCAAATGAAAAACTGTTTTTT
TRBJ1-1,TRBD1,TRBV3-1,few,14,CASSARQGGSSAFF,TGTGCCAGCAGCGCCCGACAGGGAGGTTCGTCGGCTTTCTTT
TRBJ2-4,NA,TRBV2,NA,11,CASRAGTIQYF,TGTGCCAGCCGGGCGGGAACCATTCAGTACTTC
TRBJ2-7,NA,TRBV7-2,many,12,CASSPRIYEQYF,TGTGCCAGCAGCCCGCGTATTTACGAGCAGTACTTC
TRBJ2-7,NA,TRBV24-1,few,13,CATRGPSSYEQYF,TGTGCCACCCGCGGTCCCAGTTCCTACGAGCAGTACTTC
TRBJ1-1,NA,TRBV10-3,NA,17,CAISEKVLSLMNTEAFF,TGTGCCATCAGCGAGAAGGTACTCAGCCTAATGAACACTGAAGCTTTCTTT
TRBJ1-4,TRBD1,TRBV7-2,few,12,CALPQGVEKLFF,TGTGCGCTCCCCCAGGGGGTTGAAAAACTGTTTTTT